Below are 23 T cell receptor beta chains sequenced from a single sample in a study of T cells after yellow fever vaccination. TCRdb re-called the 5' RACE reads with MiXCR, one entry per CDR3 protein. The sample includes some 240,000 distinct CDR3 sequences, roughly 5.2% of them seen just once. The sample in question was CD4+ T cells sorted from PBMCs, obtained on the day of the yellow fever booster vaccination. These receptors all come from a man younger than 30 who received the YFV17D yellow fever vaccine.

This clonotype has at least ten counts. The V call is TRBV10-3, the J call TRBJ2-7; D is tentatively TRBD1 or TRBD2 (6 bases each). This CDR3 is built from 13 residues. V lost 3 bases to trimming and J lost 3 bases, with 9 bases between them. CDR1 and CDR2 from the germline V gene are ENHRY and SYGVKD. The CDR3 DNA reads TGTGCCATCAGTGACGAGGGGGGCTACGAGCAGTACTTC. It encodes CAISDEGGYEQYF.

Comment on this clonotype: A much more abundant neighbour one base away suggests this may be a read error. This rearrangement joins TRBV6-4 to TRBJ2-2; unclear D gene. The germline gives CDR1 MRHNA, CDR2 SNTAGT. This CDR3 contains 12 residues. The V and J ends lost 6 bases and 4 bases respectively, with 6 bases between them. Written as DNA, the CDR3 is TGTGCCAGCAGACAGAGCACCGGGGAGCTGTTTTTT. Amino acid sequence: CASRQSTGELFF.

This clonotype was found many times. J is TRBJ1-1 and V is TRBV12-3 or TRBV12-4, with TRBD1 matching 8 bases. J lost 11 bases, V lost 6 bases, and 5 bases had no gene match. This CDR3 has 11 residues. The CDR3 sequence is CASSLHRGAFF. The CDR3 region has the DNA TGTGCCAGCAGCCTTCACAGGGGGGCTTTCTTT.

This clonotype was seen more than once but under ten times. The CDR3 sequence: CASSYDSYTEAFF. The CDR3 bases are TGTGCCAGCAGTTACGACAGCTACACTGAAGCTTTCTTT. The rearrangement links TRBV6-5 to TRBJ1-1, with D perhaps matching TRBD1 (5 bases). The CDR3 consists of 13 residues. Germline CDR1 reads MNHEY; CDR2 reads SVGAGI. V lost 2 bases to trimming and J lost 3 bases, with 7 bases between them.

In its sample, this clonotype was seen a few times. This chain joins TRBV5-1 and TRBJ1-2; a possible D gene is TRBD1 (5 bases). The V end was cut by 6 bases, the J end by 5 bases, with 11 bases between. Germline values: CDR1 SGHRS, CDR2 YFSETQ. This CDR3 is built from 12 residues. Written as DNA, the CDR3 is TGCGCCAGCACCGGTGGGGGGTATGGCTACACCTTC. The encoded protein is CASTGGGYGYTF.

This clonotype appeared many times. The genes are TRBV29-1 and TRBJ2-3; 7 nucleotides agree with TRBD2. There are 14 residues in the CDR3. The V segment lost 4 bases and the J segment 0 bases; nucleotides outside the gene matches: 4. Germline values: CDR1 SQVTM, CDR2 ANQGSEA. In DNA, the CDR3 is TGCAGCGTTGCAGCGGGGCTTAGCACAGATACGCAGTATTTT. This sequence encodes CSVAAGLSTDTQYF.

This clonotype was counted only a few times. The V call is TRBV7-3, the J call TRBJ2-2, with D perhaps TRBD1 (5 bases). Germline assignment: CDR1 SGHTA and CDR2 FQGTGA. Deletions cut 7 bases from V and 4 bases from J, with 19 bases between. The length of the CDR3 is 16 residues. The CDR3 region has the DNA TGTGCCAGCACCCCCCTAGGTGGGGCAGGCACCGGGGAGCTGTTTTTT. Translated: CASTPLGGAGTGELFF.

This clonotype appeared many times. CDR3 DNA sequence: TGTGCCAGCAGCTTGGGACCAGACCGCGAGCAGTACGTC. Protein product: CASSLGPDREQYV. The V and J genes are TRBV7-2 and TRBJ2-7; D assignment may be TRBD1 or TRBD2 (5 bases each). In germline, CDR1 is SGHTA, CDR2 FQGNSA. Trimming shortened V by 3 bases and J by 6 bases, and 12 bases separated the two germline ends. The CDR3 length is 13 residues.

This clonotype was seen more than once but under ten times. The genes are TRBV14 and TRBJ2-7, with TRBD1 matching over 9 bases. Germline V CDR1 and CDR2: SGHDN, FVKESK. J was trimmed by 12 bases and V by 2 bases; bases with no gene match: 11. This CDR3 contains 14 residues. The CDR3 loop reads CASSQSRGTGPGYV. CDR3 DNA sequence: TGTGCCAGCAGCCAATCAAGGGGGACAGGGCCTGGGTACGTC.

This clonotype came up many times. This sequence joins TRBV12-3 or TRBV12-4 and TRBJ1-1; no definite D call. The V gene lost 6 bases and the J gene lost 5 bases, with 25 bases spanning the gap. This CDR3 has 17 amino acids. CDR3 region: CASSLAGWGVVETEAFF. In nucleotides, the CDR3 is TGTGCCAGCAGCCTCGCGGGCTGGGGAGTTGTGGAAACTGAAGCTTTCTTT.

This rearrangement joins TRBV12-3 or TRBV12-4 to TRBJ2-3; D is perhaps TRBD1 (6 bases). This CDR3 has 13 residues. The V end lost 1 base, the J end lost 5 bases, and 7 bases lay between the germline ends. CDR3 region: CASSLGTEDTQYF. The DNA of the CDR3 is TGTGCCAGCAGTTTAGGGACAGAAGATACGCAGTATTTT.

A word on this clonotype: Being one base from a much bigger clone, this may be a read error. The chain employs TRBV4-3 and TRBJ2-2, with 7 nucleotides matching TRBD2. The germline V gene encodes CDR1 LGHNA and CDR2 YSLEER. V gave up 2 bases and J gave up 2 bases; unmatched junction bases: 5. CDR3 size: 16 residues. CDR3 sequence reads: CASSQRSGTNTGELFF. CDR3 DNA: TGCGCCAGCAGCCAAAGGAGCGGGACCAACACCGGGGAGCTGTTTTTT.

This chain connects TRBV5-6 to TRBJ2-1, with 8 bases fitting TRBD2. The CDR3 is 16 amino acids. Germline CDR1 SGHDT, CDR2 YYEEEE. V was clipped by 4 bases and J by 4 bases; unmatched bases: 10. The CDR3 here is CASSRRGATFYNEQFF. The CDR3 region has the DNA TGTGCCAGCAGCCGGCGGGGGGCGACCTTTTACAATGAGCAGTTCTTC.

At least ten counts were recorded for this clonotype. This chain connects TRBV20-1 to TRBJ2-5, with 9 bases that match TRBD2. Germline V gene data show CDR1 as DFQATT and CDR2 as SNEGSKA (reference sequence). CDR3 length: 14 amino acids. V lost 4 bases, J lost 4 bases, and 7 bases stayed unmatched. CDR3 region: CSAIEVAGVETQYF. The DNA for the CDR3 is TGCAGTGCTATAGAAGTAGCGGGGGTAGAGACCCAGTACTTC.

This clonotype was counted many times. This chain uses TRBV5-1 with TRBJ2-2; no reliable D call. The length of the CDR3 is 14 residues. The germline gives CDR1 SGHRS, CDR2 YFSETQ. Trimming removed 1 base from V and 1 base from J, with 5 bases in between. The CDR3 coding sequence is TGCGCCAGCAGCTTGACCGGGAACACCGGGGAGCTGTTTTTT. It codes for CASSLTGNTGELFF.

This clonotype has a handful of counts. CDR3: CASSLDLAGGVTDTQYF. DNA of the CDR3: TGCGCCAGCAGCTTGGATCTAGCGGGGGGAGTCACAGATACGCAGTATTTT. This chain joins TRBV5-1 and TRBJ2-3; 11 bases agree with TRBD2. Germline V lookup: CDR1 SGHRS, CDR2 YFSETQ. V was clipped by 0 bases and J by 2 bases; unmatched bases: 5. The CDR3 extends over 17 amino acids.

This clonotype was detected ten times or more. J is TRBJ1-2 and V is TRBV9, with a possible D match to TRBD1 (6 bases). The V and J ends lost 3 bases and 6 bases respectively, with 12 bases between them. CDR1 is SGDLS, CDR2 YYNGEE, per germline. This CDR3 is 13 amino acids long. The CDR3 sequence is CASSGQDPHGYTF. The CDR3 coding sequence is TGTGCCAGCAGCGGACAGGACCCGCATGGCTACACCTTC.

This clonotype was seen at least ten times. The gene calls are TRBV5-1 and TRBJ1-2; D not certain. The germline V gene encodes CDR1 SGHRS and CDR2 YFSETQ. V was shortened by 1 base and J by 2 bases, with 6 bases between the two germline ends. This CDR3 contains 13 residues. Written as DNA, the CDR3 is TGCGCCAGCAGCTTGAACAAGAACTATGGCTACACCTTC. This gives the protein CASSLNKNYGYTF. Together with reference TRBV5-1 and TRBJ1-2, the CDR3 gives the full variable domain: KAGVTQTPRYLIKTRGQQVTLSCSPISGHRSVSWYQQTPGQGLQFLFEYFSETQRNKGNFPGRFSGRQFSNSRSEMNVSTLELGDSALYLCASSLNKNYGYTFGSGTRLTVV.

This clonotype was seen many times. The chain carries TRBV5-1 and TRBJ2-2, with TRBD2 identical over 8 bases. CDR1 and CDR2 (germline): SGHRS, YFSETQ. Unmatched junction bases numbered 9, after V lost 5 bases and J lost 0 bases. The CDR3 runs 17 residues. In DNA form, the CDR3 reads TGCGCCAGCAGTAAGCGAGCGGGGGTACCGAACACCGGGGAGCTGTTTTTT. Encoded protein: CASSKRAGVPNTGELFF.

This clonotype was detected a few times. The chain has TRBV7-8 and TRBJ2-3; D could derive from TRBD1 or TRBD2 (6 bases each). The CDR3 is 16 residues long. The V end was cut by 5 bases, the J end by 5 bases, with 20 bases between. Germline CDR1 reads SGHVS; CDR2 reads FQNEAQ. The CDR3 nucleotides read TGTGCCAGCAGCGAGCTCAGGGGCCGCGGGGTAGATACGCAGTATTTT. Translation: CASSELRGRGVDTQYF.

This rearrangement joins TRBV7-9 to TRBJ2-7; 9 nucleotides agree with TRBD1. Germline CDR1 is SEHNR and CDR2 is FQNEAQ (reference sequence). The trim removed 4 bases at V and 2 bases at J, leaving 3 bases unmatched. This CDR3 is built from 14 residues. CDR3 sequence: CASSSWDRAYEQYV. DNA of the CDR3: TGTGCCAGCAGCTCTTGGGACAGGGCCTACGAGCAGTACGTC.

This clonotype appeared a few times. The chain uses TRBV29-1 and TRBJ1-5, with 7 bases identical to TRBD1. Germline V gene sequence: CDR1 SQVTM, CDR2 ANQGSEA. CDR3 length: 15 amino acids. Trimming at V came to 5 bases and at J to 2 bases, leaving 9 bases not matched to a gene. The CDR3 DNA sequence: TGCAGCGTTAGGGTAGGGGGCGCGGGCAATCAGCCCCAGCATTTT. As protein: CSVRVGGAGNQPQHF.

This clonotype has ten or more counts. The genes are TRBV5-1 and TRBJ2-2; D possibly corresponds to TRBD1 (5 bases). The CDR3 consists of 13 residues. V gave up 4 bases and J gave up 5 bases, with 9 bases separating them. The germline V gene has CDR1 SGHRS and CDR2 YFSETQ. This chain's CDR3 is CASSVSGTGELFF. In DNA form, the CDR3 reads TGCGCCAGCAGCGTCTCAGGGACCGGGGAGCTGTTTTTT.